The T cell receptor (beta chain) under discussion was sequenced for a study of T cells in Graves' hyperthyroidism and ophthalmopathy. Study-level findings and limits: Blood also held most thyroid clonotypes expanded beyond 0.001.

The CDR3 sequence is 14 residues long. CDR1 is DFQATT, CDR2 SNEGSKA, per germline (reference sequence). V was clipped by 5 bases and J by 4 bases, with 17 bases between them. There were TCR beta CDR3 regions amplified from RNA transcripts. TCR CDR3 regions were first amplified by RT-PCR with HTBI primers. One entry per CDR3 protein, called by TCRdb with MiXCR from the multiplex PCR reads. The table records more than 500,000 distinct CDR3 sequences, roughly 15% of them present only once. This clonotype was seen many times. Its antigen is not known. The origin of this receptor is a woman between 35 and 50 years old with Graves' ophthalmopathy. The material sequenced was blood. V gene TRBV20-1 combines with J gene TRBJ1-2, with a tentative D call TRBD1 (6 bases). In DNA, the CDR3 is TGCAGTGCTTCAGGGGCGGACAGCGTCTATGGCTACACCTTC. It encodes CSASGADSVYGYTF.